One sample yielded the 23 T cell receptor beta chains listed below, sequenced in a study of cytomegalovirus exposure and HLA in healthy donors. The table came from immunoSEQ multiplex PCR; TCRdb's copy has only in-frame clones and leaves some out. Of over 80,000 clones in the sample, roughly 85% were seen once. Sequenced material: PBMCs. These receptors all stem from a man between 18 and 29 years old in good health and CMV-seropositive.

This rearrangement joins TRBV28 to TRBJ1-3; D remains unclear. The V gene's germline CDR1 is MDHEN and CDR2 SYDVKM. Between the trimmed V and J ends, which lost 7 bases and 0 bases, there was a span of 4 bases. This CDR3 spans 12 amino acids. The CDR3 nucleotides read TGTGCCAGCACCTACTCTGGAAACACCATATATTTT. As protein: CASTYSGNTIYF.

This chain uses TRBV27 with TRBJ2-1; 14 bases are shared with TRBD2. The CDR3 spans 15 residues. Germline CDR1 is MNHEY and CDR2 is SMNVEV (reference sequence). V trimming: 6 bases; J trimming: 4 bases; junction bases outside the gene matches: 2. CDR3 amino acids: CASSRLAGGYNEQFF. DNA for the CDR3: TGTGCCAGCAGCCGACTAGCGGGAGGGTACAATGAGCAGTTCTTC.

J is TRBJ1-4 and V is TRBV2; D is ambiguous. The ends were cut back, 7 bases at V and 8 bases at J, with 20 bases in the middle. This CDR3 spans 15 amino acids. CDR1 and CDR2 from the germline V gene are SNHLY and FYNNEI. The CDR3 loop reads CASTARRAAGEKLFF. As DNA, the CDR3 is TGTGCCAGCACCGCCCGGCGGGCCGCGGGGGAAAAACTGTTTTTT. The variable domain in full, with the rest retrieved from reference TRBV2 and TRBJ1-4, is EPEVTQTPSHQVTQMGQEVILRCVPISNHLYFYWYRQILGQKVEFLVSFYNNEISEKSEIFDDQFSVERPDGSNFTLKIRSTKLEDSAMYFCASTARRAAGEKLFFGSGTQLSVL.

The chain links TRBV2 to TRBJ2-3; 10 nucleotides align to TRBD2. Per germline, CDR1 SNHLY and CDR2 FYNNEI. The V segment lost 10 bases and the J segment 0 bases; nucleotides outside the gene matches: 7. The CDR3 runs to 15 residues. DNA for the CDR3: TGTGCCATTCGGACTAGCGGAGCTAGCACAGATACGCAGTATTTT. Encoded protein: CAIRTSGASTDTQYF.

This clone was seen just once. The genes are TRBV6-1 and TRBJ2-2; 8 bases fit TRBD1. Trimming cost V 5 bases and J 6 bases; bases outside gene matches: 5. Germline V gene lookup returns CDR1 MNHNS and CDR2 SASEGT. CDR3 length equals 14 residues. Written as DNA, the CDR3 is TGTGCCAGCAGTAGTCAGGGGGCGTCCGGGGAGCTGTTTTTT. It yields the protein CASSSQGASGELFF.

The chain couples TRBV19 to TRBJ2-5, with TRBD1 identical over 7 bases. The V gene's germline CDR1 is LNHDA and CDR2 SQIVND (reference sequence). Trimming removed 7 bases from V and 4 bases from J; junction bases left unmatched: 6. The CDR3 extends over 13 amino acids. CDR3 nucleotide sequence: TGTGCCAGTAAGGGGGCCGGGCGAGAGACCCAGTACTTC. This gives the protein CASKGAGRETQYF.

The rearrangement links TRBV7-9 to TRBJ1-3, with a possible D match to TRBD1 (5 bases). V was trimmed by 4 bases and J by 2 bases, leaving 12 bases between them. The CDR3 is 15 residues long. CDR1 and CDR2 (germline): SEHNR, FQNEAQ (reference sequence). CDR3 amino acids: CASSSDRYPGNTIYF. In DNA form, the CDR3 reads TGTGCCAGCAGCTCAGACAGATATCCTGGAAACACCATATATTTT.

The J gene is TRBJ2-6, the V gene TRBV28; no clear D. The CDR3 totals 14 residues. The V and J ends lost 6 bases and 0 bases respectively, with 6 bases between them. Germline values: CDR1 MDHEN, CDR2 SYDVKM. The DNA for the CDR3 is TGTGCCAGCAGCCGTCCCTCTGGGGCCAACGTCCTGACTTTC. Translating gives CASSRPSGANVLTF.

This rearrangement joins TRBV28 to TRBJ2-2, with 7 bases matching TRBD1. CDR1 is MDHEN, CDR2 SYDVKM, per germline. This CDR3 is 18 amino acids long. The V segment lost 6 bases and the J segment 1 base; nucleotides outside the gene matches: 14. CDR3 sequence (DNA): TGTGCCAGCAGCCTGACGACAGGGATTGGGGGGAACACCGGGGAGCTGTTTTTT. Translation gives CASSLTTGIGGNTGELFF.

The genes are TRBV18 and TRBJ2-3, with 7 nucleotides matching TRBD2. The germline CDR1 and CDR2 sequences are KGHSH and LQKENI. V lost 8 bases and J lost 2; bases outside the gene matches: 7. CDR3 length: 14 residues. The CDR3 DNA follows: TGTGCCAGCCAGACTAGCCAAAACACAGATACGCAGTATTTT. It translates to CASQTSQNTDTQYF.

J is TRBJ1-1 and V is TRBV27; D not certain. The CDR3 has 13 residues. Trimming removed 6 bases at V and 4 bases at J, with 12 bases between. Germline V gives CDR1 MNHEY, CDR2 SMNVEV (reference sequence). The chain's CDR3 is CASRPQRGTEAFF. The CDR3 DNA reads as TGTGCCAGCAGGCCACAGCGGGGCACTGAAGCTTTCTTT.

Only one count was recorded for this clone. This sequence joins TRBV19 and TRBJ1-5, with D unclear. Between the trimmed V and J ends, which lost 3 bases and 3 bases, there was a span of 6 bases. This CDR3 contains 13 residues. Germline V lookup: CDR1 LNHDA, CDR2 SQIVND (reference sequence). DNA of the CDR3: TGTGCCAGTAGTATTGAACTCAATCAGCCCCAGCATTTT. It specifies CASSIELNQPQHF.

The rearrangement uses TRBV27 and TRBJ2-1, with D perhaps matching TRBD2 (6 bases). Trimming shortened V by 6 bases and J by 3 bases, and 12 bases separated the two germline ends. The length of the CDR3 is 14 residues. Germline V gene sequence: CDR1 MNHEY, CDR2 SMNVEV (reference sequence). The CDR3 DNA reads as TGTGCCAGCAGGGAGGGAGTTGGCTACAATGAGCAGTTCTTC. Translated: CASREGVGYNEQFF.

The CDR3 reads CASSPVGWDQPQHF. The CDR3 coding sequence is TGTGCCAGCAGTCCGGTCGGGTGGGATCAGCCCCAGCATTTT. The chain is built from TRBV2 and TRBJ1-5; D is unclear. This CDR3 comprises 14 residues. V was pared by 5 bases and J by 5 bases, with 13 bases between. Germline CDR1 and CDR2: SNHLY and FYNNEI. The full variable domain, in which reference TRBV2 and TRBJ1-5 provide the parts outside the CDR3, is EPEVTQTPSHQVTQMGQEVILRCVPISNHLYFYWYRQILGQKVEFLVSFYNNEISEKSEIFDDQFSVERPDGSNFTLKIRSTKLEDSAMYFCASSPVGWDQPQHFGDGTRLSIL.

This chain links TRBV27 with TRBJ1-5; 10 bases map to TRBD1. Germline values: CDR1 MNHEY, CDR2 SMNVEV (reference sequence). The CDR3 consists of 14 residues. Trimming cost V 5 bases and J 7 bases; bases outside gene matches: 5. The CDR3 loop reads CASSPGQGRQPQHF. CDR3 in DNA: TGTGCCAGCAGTCCGGGACAGGGGAGGCAGCCCCAGCATTTT.

This clone occurred once. The gene calls are TRBV5-1 and TRBJ2-7; D ambiguous. Germline V gives CDR1 SGHRS, CDR2 YFSETQ. The CDR3 consists of 9 residues. The V gene lost 10 bases and the J gene lost 3 bases, with 5 bases spanning the gap. The CDR3 protein is CAANYEQYF. DNA of the CDR3: TGCGCCGCTAACTACGAGCAGTACTTC.

J is TRBJ1-5 and V is TRBV15, with 9 bases fitting TRBD1. CDR1 is LNHNV, CDR2 YYDKDF, per germline (reference sequence). Trimming removed 5 bases from V and 7 bases from J; junction bases left unmatched: 9. The CDR3 is made up of 15 amino acids. The CDR3 DNA follows: TGTGCCACCAGCCCCACGGGACAGGGCAGACAGCCCCAGCATTTT. Protein: CATSPTGQGRQPQHF.

The genes are TRBV9 and TRBJ1-5; D is possibly TRBD1 (6 bases). Trimming left V 0 bases short and J 3 bases short, with 10 bases between. From germline, CDR1 is SGDLS and CDR2 YYNGEE. This CDR3 is built from 15 residues. The CDR3 protein is CASSVDAGANQPQHF. CDR3 nucleotide sequence: TGTGCCAGCAGCGTAGATGCGGGGGCCAATCAGCCCCAGCATTTT.

This chain uses TRBV19 with TRBJ2-7, with D tentatively TRBD1 (6 bases). V dropped 6 bases and J dropped 3 bases, with 15 bases sitting between them. The CDR3 runs to 14 residues. Germline V CDR1 and CDR2: LNHDA, SQIVND (reference sequence). The CDR3 here is CASSPGTRDYEQYF. The DNA for the CDR3 is TGTGCCAGTAGCCCCGGGACACGGGACTACGAGCAGTACTTC.

The chain has TRBV2 and TRBJ1-2; unclear D gene. Germline V CDR1 and CDR2: SNHLY, FYNNEI. The CDR3 extends over 13 amino acids. Trimming left V 4 bases short and J 2 bases short, with 8 bases between. DNA of the CDR3: TGTGCCAGCAGTGGCGTGAACAACTATGGCTACACCTTC. Translated, it gives CASSGVNNYGYTF.

This clone was seen a single time. The chain links TRBV27 to TRBJ2-7, with 8 bases fitting TRBD2. V lost 2 bases, J lost 4 bases, and 13 bases stayed unmatched. Germline CDR1 MNHEY, CDR2 SMNVEV (reference sequence). The CDR3 length is 17 residues. CDR3 nucleotides: TGTGCCAGCAGTTTAAAGCGGGGGCGGGGGAAAGGGTACGAGCAGTACTTC. Its protein is CASSLKRGRGKGYEQYF.

This clone has more than one count but fewer than ten. V is TRBV11-3 and J is TRBJ1-3, with 7 bases aligning to TRBD1. This CDR3 has 16 amino acids. Germline lookup yields CDR1 SGHNT and CDR2 YENEEA. With V trimmed by 5 bases and J by 0 bases, 7 bases remained unmatched. This CDR3 reads CASSPRTGYSGNTIYF. The CDR3 DNA is TGTGCCAGCAGCCCCAGGACAGGTTACTCTGGAAACACCATATATTTT.

The V gene is TRBV5-6, the J gene TRBJ1-2; 7 nucleotides agree with TRBD1. From germline, CDR1 is SGHDT and CDR2 YYEEEE. V was pared by 5 bases and J by 4 bases, with 8 bases of the junction left unmatched. This CDR3 contains 14 residues. The CDR3 nucleotides read TGTGCCAGCAGGGAACACGGGACAGCCTATGGCTACACCTTC. Translation: CASREHGTAYGYTF.